Listed below are T cell receptor beta chains from one sample, sequenced in a study of T cells in Graves' hyperthyroidism and ophthalmopathy. Each CDR3 protein gets one entry after TCRdb re-called the multiplex PCR reads with MiXCR. The data show 400,000 to 500,000 distinct CDR3 sequences, roughly 15% seen once. The material sequenced was blood. The receptors were sampled from a man between 18 and 35 years old with Graves' ophthalmopathy. Each CDR3 is given with its conserved first and last residue. D genes are given only for firm matches. The listing skips clone size in some rows; elsewhere it reads once, few, many or a size class.

many | TRBJ1-4 | - | TRBV12-3/TRBV12-4 | CASSSRTDNEKLFF | TGTGCCAGCAGTTCTCGGACAGATAATGAAAAACTGTTTTTT
many | TRBJ2-5 | - | TRBV7-2 | CASSTLRAETQYF | TGTGCCAGCAGCACCTTAAGGGCAGAGACCCAGTACTTC
few | TRBJ2-4 | - | TRBV18 | CASSPWAGAPENIQYF | TGTGCCAGCTCACCATGGGCAGGCGCTCCTGAAAACATTCAGTACTTC
few | TRBJ2-7 | TRBD2 | TRBV10-2 | CASSESGGSVYEQYF | TGCGCCAGCAGTGAGTCGGGCGGGAGTGTATACGAGCAGTACTTC
- | TRBJ2-7 | TRBD2 | TRBV13 | CASSLAGTIEQYF | TGTGCCAGCAGCCTAGCGGGGACAATCGAGCAGTACTTC
- | TRBJ2-3 | TRBD2 | TRBV4-1 | CASSQAAGAITDTQYF | TGCGCCAGCAGCCAAGCAGCGGGAGCTATCACAGATACGCAGTATTTT
many | TRBJ2-2 | TRBD1 | TRBV7-8 | CASSLAGDSLNTGELFF | TGTGCCAGCAGCTTAGCGGGGGACAGTCTGAACACCGGGGAGCTGTTTTTT
many | TRBJ2-1 | TRBD1 | TRBV12-3/TRBV12-4 | CASSLGTGRQFF | TGTGCCAGCAGTTTAGGGACAGGTCGGCAGTTCTTC
once | TRBJ2-7 | - | TRBV19 | CASSIQRWPSDEQYF | TGTGCCAGTAGTATTCAACGTTGGCCCTCGGACGAGCAGTACTTC
many | TRBJ1-5 | TRBD1 | TRBV7-8 | CASSLRLTGGDPQHF | TGTGCCAGCAGCTTAAGGCTTACAGGGGGAGATCCCCAGCATTTT
- | TRBJ1-2 | TRBD1 | TRBV9 | CASSVEWQGDYGYTF | TGTGCCAGCAGCGTAGAATGGCAGGGGGACTATGGCTACACCTTC